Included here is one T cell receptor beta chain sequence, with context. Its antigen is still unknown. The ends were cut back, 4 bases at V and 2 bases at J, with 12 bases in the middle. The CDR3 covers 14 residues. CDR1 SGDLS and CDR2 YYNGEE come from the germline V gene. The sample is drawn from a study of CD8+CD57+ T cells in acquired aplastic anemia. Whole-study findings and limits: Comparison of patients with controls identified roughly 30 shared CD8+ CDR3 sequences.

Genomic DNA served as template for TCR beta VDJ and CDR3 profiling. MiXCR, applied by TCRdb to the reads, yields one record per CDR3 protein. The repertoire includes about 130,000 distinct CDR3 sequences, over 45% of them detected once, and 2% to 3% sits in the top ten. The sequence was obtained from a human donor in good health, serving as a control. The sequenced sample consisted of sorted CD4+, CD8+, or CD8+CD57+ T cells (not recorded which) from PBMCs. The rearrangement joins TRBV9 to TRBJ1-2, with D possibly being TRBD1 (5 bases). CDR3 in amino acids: CASSSGEGNYGYTF. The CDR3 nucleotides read TGTGCCAGCAGCTCGGGGGAGGGCAACTATGGCTACACCTTC.